This T cell receptor (beta chain) was recovered during a study of blood T cell repertoires in COVID-19. The data were produced by immunoSEQ multiplex PCR, yet TCRdb's version contains in-frame clones alone and is incomplete. The repertoire holds some 120,000 clones, with about four fifths as singletons. Trimming left V 5 bases short and J 4 bases short, with 9 bases between. Germline loops: CDR1 SNHLY, CDR2 FYNNEI. This CDR3 spans 13 amino acids. This clone was observed a few times. The sequence came from a human donor in a cohort sampled during active COVID-19. This chain joins TRBV2 and TRBJ2-1, with TRBD1 as a possible D gene (5 bases). Sequences were obtained from peripheral blood. The CDR3, as DNA: TGTGCCAGCAGTCCCGACAGATACAATGAGCAGTTCTTC. Encoded protein: CASSPDRYNEQFF. The full variable domain, with the rest looked up from reference TRBV2 and TRBJ2-1, is EPEVTQTPSHQVTQMGQEVILRCVPISNHLYFYWYRQILGQKVEFLVSFYNNEISEKSEIFDDQFSVERPDGSNFTLKIRSTKLEDSAMYFCASSPDRYNEQFFGPGTRLTVL.